Sequencing of this T cell receptor (beta chain) was carried out in a study of T cells in localized non-small cell lung cancer (dated by TCRdb to 2018 to 2020). For context, the study as a whole: T cell repertoires of approximately 250 early-stage NSCLC patients were analyzed, with tumors being compared against uninvolved tumor-adjacent lungs. The cohort was made up of 200 to 250 treatment-naive NSCLC patients whose localized lung tumors had been resected. A mean age of around 66 years was recorded for the NSCLC patients, of whom around 140 were male and some 99 were female.

Trimming takes 0 bases from V and 6 bases from J, and the germline ends sit 10 bases apart. The CDR3, from cysteine to phenylalanine, totals 14 residues. Solely the CDR3 DNA is kept, with 42 bases framed from the first base. CDR1 and CDR2, per the germline V gene, are SGDLS and YYNGEE. With respect to this clone: Its specific antigen is unknown. The sample holds no much larger clone one base away, and base qualities are not on file.

The immunoSEQ Assay was used to sequence TCR beta CDR3 regions from DNA. In the original analysis: T cell density was computed as TCR beta template counts normalized to usable DNA estimated by amplifying housekeeping genes. Richness was estimated with the preseqR package, extrapolating to 400,000 templates for PBMC samples and 120,000 templates for tissue samples. Clonality was defined as one minus Pielou's evenness. Differential abundance testing on productive amino-acid clonotypes, with a minimum total count of 5 and an alpha of 0.1, was used to identify tissue-enriched TCRs. Repertoire overlap between compartments was quantified with the Jaccard Index and Morisita Overlap Index. GLIPH grouped TCR beta CDR3s together with public tetramer-defined viral CDR3s, and a viral motif had to include at least three viral sequences and also show V-gene enrichment. The table comes from immuneACCESS by way of TCRdb, which keeps in-frame sequences with V and J called. Part of the clones is missing from these tables; in studies checked, under half for an unresolved V gene and the rest for unknown reasons. V and J calls and clone size are those listed in that table; D and trimming were worked out from the DNA. The sample data list fewer than 45,000 clones, and more than 70% of these were observed just once. The top ten hold about 2.5% of the sample.

At diagnosis, tumor, uninvolved tumor-adjacent lung and peripheral blood were collected and then preserved as a mix of FFPE and fresh-frozen material. For TCR repertoire profiling, blood samples were analyzed as peripheral blood mononuclear cells. Overall study results and their limits: Higher T cell density in blood was associated with longer overall survival, whereas higher clonality in adjacent lung was associated with shorter survival. Of the top 100 tumor clones, a median of roughly 56 were detected in paired uninvolved adjacent lung; about 26 were also among that lung's top 100. Because the study design was exploratory, TCR variables were selected using unadjusted p-values without false-discovery rate correction. Uninvolved tumor-adjacent lung showed the highest T cell clonality, higher than tumor, which suggests more focused antigenic responses in the uninvolved tumor-adjacent lung. Because multi-region sequencing of the tumors was not done, intratumor heterogeneity could not be ruled out.

Sequencing was performed on peripheral blood, taken before any cancer treatment. This sequence was found in a female donor older than 55 with stage I squamous cell lung carcinoma. The rearranged chain carries TRBV9 and TRBJ1-5; a tentative D call is TRBD1 (5 bases match). The DNA is as follows: TGTGCCAGCAGCGTAGATCCCGGGGGTCAGCCCCAGCATTTT. The resulting protein is CASSVDPGGQPQHF.